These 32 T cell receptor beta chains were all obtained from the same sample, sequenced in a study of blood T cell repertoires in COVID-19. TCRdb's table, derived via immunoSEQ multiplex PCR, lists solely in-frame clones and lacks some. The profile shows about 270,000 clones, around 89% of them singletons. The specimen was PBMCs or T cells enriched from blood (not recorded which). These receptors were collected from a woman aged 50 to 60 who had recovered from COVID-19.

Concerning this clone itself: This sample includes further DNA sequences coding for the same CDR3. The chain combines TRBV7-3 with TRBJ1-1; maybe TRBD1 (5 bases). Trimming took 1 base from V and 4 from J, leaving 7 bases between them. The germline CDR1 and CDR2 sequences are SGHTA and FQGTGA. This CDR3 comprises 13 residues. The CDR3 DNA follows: TGTGCCAGCAGCTTAATGGGGGGCACTGAAGCTTTCTTT. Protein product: CASSLMGGTEAFF.

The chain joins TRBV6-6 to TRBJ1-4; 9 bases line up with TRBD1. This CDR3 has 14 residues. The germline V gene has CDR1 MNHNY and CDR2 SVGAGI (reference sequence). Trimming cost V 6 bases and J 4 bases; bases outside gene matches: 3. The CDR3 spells CASSGTGLNEKLFF. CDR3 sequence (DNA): TGTGCCAGCAGCGGGACAGGGCTTAATGAAAAACTGTTTTTT.

This CDR3 is CSASNSLPRRVAFF. DNA for the CDR3: TGCAGTGCTAGTAACTCCCTACCCCGGAGGGTGGCTTTCTTT. The chain joins TRBV20-1 to TRBJ1-1; D uncertain. The CDR3 loop spans 14 amino acids. CDR1 and CDR2 (germline): DFQATT, SNEGSKA (reference sequence). The ends were cut back, 3 bases at V and 11 bases at J, with 22 bases in the middle.

CDR3 nucleotide sequence: TGTGCCAGCAGCTTAGCGGTAGTGAATGAGCAGTTCTTC. Protein product: CASSLAVVNEQFF. The rearrangement joins TRBV7-2 to TRBJ2-1; D is unclear. Trimming shortened V by 0 bases and J by 7 bases, and 7 bases separated the two germline ends. CDR3 length: 13 amino acids. CDR1 is SGHTA and CDR2 is FQGNSA in the germline V gene.

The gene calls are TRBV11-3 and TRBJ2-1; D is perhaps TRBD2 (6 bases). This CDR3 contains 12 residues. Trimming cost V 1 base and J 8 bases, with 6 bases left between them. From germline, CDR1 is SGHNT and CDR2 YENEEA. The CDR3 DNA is TGTGCCAGCAGCTTAGGGGGGGATGAGCAGTTCTTC. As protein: CASSLGGDEQFF.

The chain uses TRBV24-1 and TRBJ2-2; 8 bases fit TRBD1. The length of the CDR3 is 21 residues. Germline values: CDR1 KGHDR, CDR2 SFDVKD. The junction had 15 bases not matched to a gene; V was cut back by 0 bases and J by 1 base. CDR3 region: CATSDLPFRAGGKKNTGELFF. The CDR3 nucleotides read TGTGCCACCAGTGATTTGCCCTTTCGGGCAGGGGGCAAAAAGAACACCGGGGAGCTGTTTTTT.

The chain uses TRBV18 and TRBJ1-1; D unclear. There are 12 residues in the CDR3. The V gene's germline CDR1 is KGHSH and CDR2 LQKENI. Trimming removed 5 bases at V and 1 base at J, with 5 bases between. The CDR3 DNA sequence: TGTGCCAGCTCAGGCCAGAACACTGAAGCTTTCTTT. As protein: CASSGQNTEAFF.

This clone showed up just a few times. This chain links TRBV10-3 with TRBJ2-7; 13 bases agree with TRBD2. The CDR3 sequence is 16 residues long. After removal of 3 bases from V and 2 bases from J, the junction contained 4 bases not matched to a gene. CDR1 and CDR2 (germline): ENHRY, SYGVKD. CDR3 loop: CAISEPTSGRTYEQYF. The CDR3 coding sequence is TGTGCCATCAGTGAACCGACTAGCGGGAGGACCTACGAGCAGTACTTC.

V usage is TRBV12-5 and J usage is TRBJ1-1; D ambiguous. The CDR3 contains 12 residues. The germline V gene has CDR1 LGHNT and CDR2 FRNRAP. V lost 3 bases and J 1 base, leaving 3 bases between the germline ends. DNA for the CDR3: TGTGCTAGTGGTTTAGCGAACACTGAAGCTTTCTTT. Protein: CASGLANTEAFF. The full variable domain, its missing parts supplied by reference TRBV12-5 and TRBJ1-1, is DARVTQTPRHKVTEMGQEVTMRCQPILGHNTVFWYRQTMMQGLELLAYFRNRAPLDDSGMPKDRFSAEMPDATLATLKIQPSEPRDSAVYFCASGLANTEAFFGQGTRLTVV.

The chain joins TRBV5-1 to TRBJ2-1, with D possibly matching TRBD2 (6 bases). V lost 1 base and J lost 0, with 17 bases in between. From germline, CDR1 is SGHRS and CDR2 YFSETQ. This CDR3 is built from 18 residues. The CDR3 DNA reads TGCGCCAGCAGCTTGCGACGGGAGTCACGAAGCTCCTACAATGAGCAGTTCTTC. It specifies CASSLRRESRSSYNEQFF. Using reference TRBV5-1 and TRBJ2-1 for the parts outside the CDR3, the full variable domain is KAGVTQTPRYLIKTRGQQVTLSCSPISGHRSVSWYQQTPGQGLQFLFEYFSETQRNKGNFPGRFSGRQFSNSRSEMNVSTLELGDSALYLCASSLRRESRSSYNEQFFGPGTRLTVL.

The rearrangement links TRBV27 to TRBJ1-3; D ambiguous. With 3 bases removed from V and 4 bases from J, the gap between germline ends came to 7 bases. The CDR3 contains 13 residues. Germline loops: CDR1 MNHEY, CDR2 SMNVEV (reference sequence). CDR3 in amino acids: CASSFSVGNTIYF. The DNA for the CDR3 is TGTGCCAGCAGTTTTTCGGTAGGAAACACCATATATTTT.

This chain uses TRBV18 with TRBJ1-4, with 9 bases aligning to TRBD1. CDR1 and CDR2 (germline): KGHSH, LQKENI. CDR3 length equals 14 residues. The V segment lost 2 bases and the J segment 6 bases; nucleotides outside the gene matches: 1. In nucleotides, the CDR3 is TGTGCCAGCTCACCAGGGACAGGGCATGAAAAACTGTTTTTT. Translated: CASSPGTGHEKLFF.

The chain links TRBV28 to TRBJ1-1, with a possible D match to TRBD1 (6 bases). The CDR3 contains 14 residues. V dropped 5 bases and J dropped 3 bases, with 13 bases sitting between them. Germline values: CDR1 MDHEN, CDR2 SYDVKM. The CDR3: CASSPWKGDTEAFF. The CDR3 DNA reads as TGTGCCAGCAGTCCCTGGAAGGGGGACACTGAAGCTTTCTTT. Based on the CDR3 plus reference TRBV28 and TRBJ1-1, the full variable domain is DVKVTQSSRYLVKRTGEKVFLECVQDMDHENMFWYRQDPGLGLRLIYFSYDVKMKEKGDIPEGYSVSREKKERFSLILESASTNQTSMYLCASSPWKGDTEAFFGQGTRLTVV.

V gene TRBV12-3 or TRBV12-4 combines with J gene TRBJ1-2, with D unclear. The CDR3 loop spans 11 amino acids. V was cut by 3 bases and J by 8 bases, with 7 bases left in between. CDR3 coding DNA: TGTGCCAGCAGTTTTGGCGGCGGCTACACCTTC. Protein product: CASSFGGGYTF.

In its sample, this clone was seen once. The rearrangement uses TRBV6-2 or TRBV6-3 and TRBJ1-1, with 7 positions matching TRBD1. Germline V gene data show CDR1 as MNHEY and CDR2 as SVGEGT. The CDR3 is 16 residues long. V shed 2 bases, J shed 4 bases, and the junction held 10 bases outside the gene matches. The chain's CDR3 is CASSYDSTGLFTEAFF. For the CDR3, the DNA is TGTGCCAGCAGTTACGACTCGACAGGGCTTTTCACTGAAGCTTTCTTT.

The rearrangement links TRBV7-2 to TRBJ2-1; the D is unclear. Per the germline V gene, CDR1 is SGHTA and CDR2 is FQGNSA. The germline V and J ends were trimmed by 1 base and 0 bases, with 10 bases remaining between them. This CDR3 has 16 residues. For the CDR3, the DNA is TGTGCCAGCAGCTTAGTTGCCCTCGGCTCCTACAATGAGCAGTTCTTC. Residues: CASSLVALGSYNEQFF. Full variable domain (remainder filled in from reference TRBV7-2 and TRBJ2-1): GAGVSQSPSNKVTEKGKDVELRCDPISGHTALYWYRQSLGQGLEFLIYFQGNSAPDKSGLPSDRFSAERTGGSVSTLTIQRTQQEDSAVYLCASSLVALGSYNEQFFGPGTRLTVL.

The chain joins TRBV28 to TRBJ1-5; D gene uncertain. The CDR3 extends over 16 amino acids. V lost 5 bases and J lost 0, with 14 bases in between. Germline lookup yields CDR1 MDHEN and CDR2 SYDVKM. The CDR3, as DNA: TGTGCCAGCAGTCAGTTCGGGAGACGTAGCAATCAGCCCCAGCATTTT. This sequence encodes CASSQFGRRSNQPQHF.

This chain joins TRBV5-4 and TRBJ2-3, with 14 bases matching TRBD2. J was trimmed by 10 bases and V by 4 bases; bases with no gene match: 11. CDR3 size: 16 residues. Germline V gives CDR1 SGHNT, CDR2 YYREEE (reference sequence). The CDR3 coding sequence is TGTGCCAGCAGCCTGGCGGGGACTAGCGGGAGAGCCGCGCAGTATTTT. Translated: CASSLAGTSGRAAQYF.

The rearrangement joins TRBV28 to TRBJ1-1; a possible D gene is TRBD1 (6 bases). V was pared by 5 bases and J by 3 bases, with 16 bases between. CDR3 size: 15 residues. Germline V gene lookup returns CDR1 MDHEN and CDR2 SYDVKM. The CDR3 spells CASSDHQGRDTEAFF. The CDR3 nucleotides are TGTGCCAGCAGTGACCACCAGGGGCGGGACACTGAAGCTTTCTTT.

CDR3 in amino acids: CASSLGPGTGYPEAFF. The DNA for the CDR3 is TGTGCCAGCAGCTTAGGCCCAGGGACAGGGTACCCTGAAGCTTTCTTT. The genes are TRBV7-9 and TRBJ1-1, with 9 nucleotides matching TRBD1. Germline CDR1 reads SEHNR; CDR2 reads FQNEAQ (reference sequence). Germline trimming cut 1 base from V and 6 bases from J; bases unmatched to any gene: 9. This CDR3 is 16 amino acids long.

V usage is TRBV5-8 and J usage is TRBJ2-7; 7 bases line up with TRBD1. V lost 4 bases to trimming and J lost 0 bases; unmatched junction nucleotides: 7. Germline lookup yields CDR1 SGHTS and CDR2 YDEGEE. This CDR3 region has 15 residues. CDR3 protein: CASSGGYRGSYEQYF. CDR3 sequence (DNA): TGTGCCAGCAGCGGGGGCTACAGGGGCTCCTACGAGCAGTACTTC. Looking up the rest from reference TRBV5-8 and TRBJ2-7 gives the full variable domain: EAGVTQSPTHLIKTRGQQATLRCSPISGHTSVYWYQQALGLGLQFLLWYDEGEERNRGNFPPRFSGRQFPNYSSELNVNALELEDSALYLCASSGGYRGSYEQYFGPGTRLTVT.

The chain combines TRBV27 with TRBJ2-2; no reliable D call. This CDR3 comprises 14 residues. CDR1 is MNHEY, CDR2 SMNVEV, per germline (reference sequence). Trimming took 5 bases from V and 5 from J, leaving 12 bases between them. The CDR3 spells CASSPPLGTGELFF. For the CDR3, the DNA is TGTGCCAGCAGTCCACCACTCGGGACCGGGGAGCTGTTTTTT.

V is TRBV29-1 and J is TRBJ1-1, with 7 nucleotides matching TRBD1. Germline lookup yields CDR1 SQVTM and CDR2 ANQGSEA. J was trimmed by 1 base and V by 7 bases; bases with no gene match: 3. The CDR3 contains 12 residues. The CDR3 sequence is CSGDRTNTEAFF. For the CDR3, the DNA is TGCAGCGGGGACAGAACGAACACTGAAGCTTTCTTT.

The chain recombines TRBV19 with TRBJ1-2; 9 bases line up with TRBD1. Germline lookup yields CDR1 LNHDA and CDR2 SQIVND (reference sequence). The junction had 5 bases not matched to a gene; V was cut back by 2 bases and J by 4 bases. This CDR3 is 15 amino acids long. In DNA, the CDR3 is TGTGCCAGTAGTATACCGGGACAGGGACTCTATGGCTACACCTTC. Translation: CASSIPGQGLYGYTF.

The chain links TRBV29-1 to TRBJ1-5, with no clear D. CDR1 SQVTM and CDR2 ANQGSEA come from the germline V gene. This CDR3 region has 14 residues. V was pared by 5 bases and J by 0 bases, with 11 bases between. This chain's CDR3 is CSVSEVNSNQPQHF. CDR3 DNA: TGCAGCGTTTCGGAGGTAAATAGCAATCAGCCCCAGCATTTT.

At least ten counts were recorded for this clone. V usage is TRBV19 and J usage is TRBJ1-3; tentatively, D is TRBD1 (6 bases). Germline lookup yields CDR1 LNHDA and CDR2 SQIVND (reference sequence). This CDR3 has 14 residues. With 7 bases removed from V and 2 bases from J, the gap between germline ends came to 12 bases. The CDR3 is CASKEQGTGNTIYF. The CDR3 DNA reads TGTGCCAGTAAGGAACAGGGAACTGGAAACACCATATATTTT.

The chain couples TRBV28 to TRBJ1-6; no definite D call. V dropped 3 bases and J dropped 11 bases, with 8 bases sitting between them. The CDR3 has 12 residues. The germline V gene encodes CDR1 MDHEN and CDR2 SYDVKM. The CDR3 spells CASSLVTPPLHF. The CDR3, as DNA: TGTGCCAGCAGTTTGGTCACTCCACCCCTCCACTTT. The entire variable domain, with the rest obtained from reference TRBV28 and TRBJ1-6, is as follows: DVKVTQSSRYLVKRTGEKVFLECVQDMDHENMFWYRQDPGLGLRLIYFSYDVKMKEKGDIPEGYSVSREKKERFSLILESASTNQTSMYLCASSLVTPPLHFGNGTRLTVT.

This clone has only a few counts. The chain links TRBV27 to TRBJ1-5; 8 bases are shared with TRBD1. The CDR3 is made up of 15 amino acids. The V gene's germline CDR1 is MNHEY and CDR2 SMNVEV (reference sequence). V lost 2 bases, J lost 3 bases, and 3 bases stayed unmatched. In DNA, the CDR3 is TGTGCCAGCAGTTTAAACAGGGGGACCAATCAGCCCCAGCATTTT. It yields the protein CASSLNRGTNQPQHF.

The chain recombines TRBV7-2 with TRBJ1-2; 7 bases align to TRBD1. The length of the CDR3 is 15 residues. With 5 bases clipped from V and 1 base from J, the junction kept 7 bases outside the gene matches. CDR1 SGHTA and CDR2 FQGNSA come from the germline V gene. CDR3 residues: CASSPEGARNYGYTF. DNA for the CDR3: TGTGCCAGCAGCCCCGAGGGGGCGCGTAACTATGGCTACACCTTC. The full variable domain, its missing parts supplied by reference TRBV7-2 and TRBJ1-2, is GAGVSQSPSNKVTEKGKDVELRCDPISGHTALYWYRQSLGQGLEFLIYFQGNSAPDKSGLPSDRFSAERTGGSVSTLTIQRTQQEDSAVYLCASSPEGARNYGYTFGSGTRLTVV.

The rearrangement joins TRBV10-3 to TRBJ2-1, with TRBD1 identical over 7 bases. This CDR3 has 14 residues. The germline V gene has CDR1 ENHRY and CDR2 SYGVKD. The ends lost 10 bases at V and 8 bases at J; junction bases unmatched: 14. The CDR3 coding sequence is TGTGCCACAGGACTCACAGGGGCGCCCCATGAGCAGTTCTTC. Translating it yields CATGLTGAPHEQFF.

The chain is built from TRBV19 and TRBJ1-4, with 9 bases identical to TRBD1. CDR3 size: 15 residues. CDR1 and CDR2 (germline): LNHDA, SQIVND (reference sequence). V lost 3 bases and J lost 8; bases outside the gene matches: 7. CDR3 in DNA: TGTGCCAGTAGTATCGGCACAGGGGGCGAAGAAAAACTGTTTTTT. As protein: CASSIGTGGEEKLFF. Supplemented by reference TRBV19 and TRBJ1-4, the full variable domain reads DGGITQSPKYLFRKEGQNVTLSCEQNLNHDAMYWYRQDPGQGLRLIYYSQIVNDFQKGDIAEGYSVSREKKESFPLTVTSAQKNPTAFYLCASSIGTGGEEKLFFGSGTQLSVL.

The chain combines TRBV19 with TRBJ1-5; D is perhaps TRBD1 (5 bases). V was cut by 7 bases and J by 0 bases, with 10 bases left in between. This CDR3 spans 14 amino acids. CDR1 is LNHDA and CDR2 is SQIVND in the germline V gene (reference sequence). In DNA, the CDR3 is TGTGCCAGTAAGGGGTTGACTAGCAATCAGCCCCAGCATTTT. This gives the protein CASKGLTSNQPQHF.